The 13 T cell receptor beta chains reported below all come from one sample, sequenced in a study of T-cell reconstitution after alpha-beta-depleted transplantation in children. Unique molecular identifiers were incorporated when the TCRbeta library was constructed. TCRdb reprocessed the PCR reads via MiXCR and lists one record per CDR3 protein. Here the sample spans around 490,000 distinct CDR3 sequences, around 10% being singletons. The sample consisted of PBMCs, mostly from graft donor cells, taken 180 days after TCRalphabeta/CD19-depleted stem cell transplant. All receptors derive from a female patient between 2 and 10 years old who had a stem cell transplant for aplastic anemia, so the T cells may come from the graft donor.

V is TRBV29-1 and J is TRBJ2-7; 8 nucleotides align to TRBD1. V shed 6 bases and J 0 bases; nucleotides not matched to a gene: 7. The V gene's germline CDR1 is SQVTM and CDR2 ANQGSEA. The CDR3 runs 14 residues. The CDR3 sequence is CSVVGQGGSYEQYF. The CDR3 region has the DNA TGCAGCGTAGTCGGACAGGGCGGCTCCTACGAGCAGTACTTC.

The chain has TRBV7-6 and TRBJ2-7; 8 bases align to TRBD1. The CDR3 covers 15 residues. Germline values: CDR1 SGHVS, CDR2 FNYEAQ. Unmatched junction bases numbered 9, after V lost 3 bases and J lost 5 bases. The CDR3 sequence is CASSFGQGRLHEQYF. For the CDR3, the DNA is TGTGCCAGCAGCTTTGGACAGGGACGGCTCCACGAGCAGTACTTC.

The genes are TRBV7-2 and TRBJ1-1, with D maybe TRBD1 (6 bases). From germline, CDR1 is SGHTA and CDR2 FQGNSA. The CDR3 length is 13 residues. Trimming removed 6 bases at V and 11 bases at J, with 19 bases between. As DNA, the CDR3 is TGTGCCAGCAGGAATGGGGGGGGGCTTGGGGCTTTCTTT. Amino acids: CASRNGGGLGAFF.

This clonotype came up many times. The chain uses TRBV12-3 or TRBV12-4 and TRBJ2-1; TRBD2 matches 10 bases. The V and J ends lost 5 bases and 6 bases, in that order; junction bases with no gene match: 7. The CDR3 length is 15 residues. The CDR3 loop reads CASSLEREGVNEQFF. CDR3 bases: TGTGCCAGCAGTCTAGAGCGGGAGGGGGTCAATGAGCAGTTCTTC.

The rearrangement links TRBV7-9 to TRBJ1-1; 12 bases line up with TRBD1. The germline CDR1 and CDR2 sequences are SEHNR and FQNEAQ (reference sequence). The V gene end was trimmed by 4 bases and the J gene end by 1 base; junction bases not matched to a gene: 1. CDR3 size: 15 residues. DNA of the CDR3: TGTGCCAGCAGCTCGGGACAGGGGGCGAACACTGAAGCTTTCTTT. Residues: CASSSGQGANTEAFF.

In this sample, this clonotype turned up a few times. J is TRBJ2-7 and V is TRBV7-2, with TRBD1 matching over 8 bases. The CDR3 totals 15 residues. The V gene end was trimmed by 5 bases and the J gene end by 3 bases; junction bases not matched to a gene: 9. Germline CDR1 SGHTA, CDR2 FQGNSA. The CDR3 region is CASSQIGQGHYEQYV. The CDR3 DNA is TGTGCCAGCAGCCAAATAGGACAGGGCCACTACGAGCAGTACGTC.

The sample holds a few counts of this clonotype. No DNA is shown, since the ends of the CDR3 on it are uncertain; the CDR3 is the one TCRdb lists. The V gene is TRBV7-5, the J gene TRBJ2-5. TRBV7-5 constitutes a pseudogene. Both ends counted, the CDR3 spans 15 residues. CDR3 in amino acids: CISVPLRPPEETQYF.

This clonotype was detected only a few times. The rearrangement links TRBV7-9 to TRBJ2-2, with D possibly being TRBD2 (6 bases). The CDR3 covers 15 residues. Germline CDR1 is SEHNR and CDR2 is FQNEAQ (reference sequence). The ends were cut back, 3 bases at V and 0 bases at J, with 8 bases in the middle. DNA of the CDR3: TGTGCCAGCAGCTTGGTAGCGGCGAACACCGGGGAGCTGTTTTTT. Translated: CASSLVAANTGELFF.

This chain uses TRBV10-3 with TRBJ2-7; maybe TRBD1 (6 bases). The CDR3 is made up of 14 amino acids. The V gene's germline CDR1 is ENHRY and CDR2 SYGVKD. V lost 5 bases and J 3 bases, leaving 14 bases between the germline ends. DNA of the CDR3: TGTGCCATCAGTACAGGGAAGGGTGGCTACGAGCAGTACTTC. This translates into CAISTGKGGYEQYF.

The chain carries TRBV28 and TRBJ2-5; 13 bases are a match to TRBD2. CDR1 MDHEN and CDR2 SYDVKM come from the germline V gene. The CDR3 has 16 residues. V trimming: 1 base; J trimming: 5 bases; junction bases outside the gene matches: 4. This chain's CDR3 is CASSLLKLAGGETQYF. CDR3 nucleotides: TGTGCCAGCAGTTTATTAAAACTAGCGGGAGGGGAGACCCAGTACTTC.

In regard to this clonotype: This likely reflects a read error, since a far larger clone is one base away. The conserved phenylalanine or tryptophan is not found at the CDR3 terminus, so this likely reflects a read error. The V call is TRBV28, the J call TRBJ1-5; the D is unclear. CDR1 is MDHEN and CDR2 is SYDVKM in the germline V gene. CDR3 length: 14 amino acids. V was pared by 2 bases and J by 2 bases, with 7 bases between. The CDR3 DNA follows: TGTGCCAGCAGTTTAGCCGGGGGCAATCAGCCCCAGCATTTG. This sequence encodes CASSLAGGNQPQHL.

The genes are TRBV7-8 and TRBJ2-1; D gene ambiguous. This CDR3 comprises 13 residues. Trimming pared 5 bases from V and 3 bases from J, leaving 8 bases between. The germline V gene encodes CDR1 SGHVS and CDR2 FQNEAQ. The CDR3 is CASSAPNYNEQFF. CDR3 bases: TGTGCCAGCAGCGCTCCTAACTACAATGAGCAGTTCTTC.

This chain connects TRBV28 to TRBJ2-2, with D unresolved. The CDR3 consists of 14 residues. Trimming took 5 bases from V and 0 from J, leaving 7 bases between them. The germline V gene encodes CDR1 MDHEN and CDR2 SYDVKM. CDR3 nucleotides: TGTGCCAGCAGTGAAATACCGAACACCGGGGAGCTGTTTTTT. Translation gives CASSEIPNTGELFF.